This T cell receptor beta chain was captured in a study of cytomegalovirus exposure and HLA in healthy donors. The primer mix had 60 Vbeta and 13 Jbeta primers. TCRdb keeps only in-frame clones here, not all; method: immunoSEQ multiplex PCR. The table records about 180,000 clones, about four fifths of them present only once. Donors consisted of healthy bone marrow donors. Looked up from germline, CDR1 is MNHEY and CDR2 is SMNVEV (reference sequence). The CDR3 totals 13 residues. With 2 bases removed from V and 2 bases from J, the gap between germline ends came to 7 bases. Note on this clone: What it binds is not known.

Study results and limitations: As was reported, the classifier diagnosed cytomegalovirus status with high specificity and sensitivity. Some 150 TCR beta chains were listed as cytomegalovirus-associated. In a later analysis, the majority of CMV-associated beta chains seemingly showed HLA restriction.

The specimen sequenced was PBMCs. This sequence joins TRBV27 and TRBJ2-7; no firm D call. This receptor was identified in a woman aged 30 to 39 in good health and CMV-seronegative. The CDR3 is CASSLMETYEQYF. CDR3 DNA: TGTGCCAGCAGTTTAATGGAGACCTACGAGCAGTACTTC.